This T cell receptor (beta chain) derives from a study of T cell changes during pregnancy in multiple sclerosis. V was clipped by 0 bases and J by 1 base, with 7 bases between them. The CDR3 has 14 residues. The V gene's germline CDR1 is SGHNT and CDR2 YYREEE (reference sequence). The data were produced by immunoSEQ multiplex PCR, yet TCRdb's version contains in-frame clones alone and is incomplete. The sample shows 100,000 or so clones, approximately 91% of them seen only once. This receptor was obtained from a female donor with multiple sclerosis, enrolled in a pregnancy study. The rearrangement links TRBV5-4 to TRBJ1-1; no clear D gene. The specimen was peripheral blood, collected after pregnancy. This CDR3 reads CASSLAGGNTEAFF. The DNA for the CDR3 is TGTGCCAGCAGCTTGGCAGGAGGGAACACTGAAGCTTTCTTT.